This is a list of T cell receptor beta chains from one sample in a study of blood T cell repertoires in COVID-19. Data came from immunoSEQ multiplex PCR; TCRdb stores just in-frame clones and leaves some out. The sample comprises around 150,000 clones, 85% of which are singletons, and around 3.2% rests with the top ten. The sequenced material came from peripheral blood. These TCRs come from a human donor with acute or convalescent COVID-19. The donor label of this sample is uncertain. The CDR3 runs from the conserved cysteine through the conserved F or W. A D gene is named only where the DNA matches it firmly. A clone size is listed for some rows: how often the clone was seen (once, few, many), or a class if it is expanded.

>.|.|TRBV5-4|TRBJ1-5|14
CASSDSTSNQPQHF
TGTGCCAGCAGCGACTCCACTAGCAATCAGCCCCAGCATTTT
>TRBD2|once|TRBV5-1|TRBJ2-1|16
CASIRGGVSSYNEQFF
TGCGCCAGCATTCGCGGGGGGGTAAGCTCCTACAATGAGCAGTTCTTC
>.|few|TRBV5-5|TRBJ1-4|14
CASSLQGPNEKLFF
TGTGCCAGCAGCCTACAGGGACCGAATGAAAAACTGTTTTTT
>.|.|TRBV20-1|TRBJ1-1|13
CSASSSGNTEAFF
TGCAGTGCTAGTTCCTCGGGGAACACTGAAGCTTTCTTT
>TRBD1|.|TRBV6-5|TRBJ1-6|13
CASSRDRYSPLHF
TGTGCCAGCAGCCGGGACAGATATTCACCCCTCCACTTT
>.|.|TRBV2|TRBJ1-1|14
CASSGAWANTEAFF
TGTGCCAGCAGTGGGGCATGGGCTAACACTGAAGCTTTCTTT
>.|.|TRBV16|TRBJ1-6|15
CASRHLLQRNSPLHF
TGTGCCAGCAGACATCTTCTTCAGCGAAATTCACCCCTCCACTTT
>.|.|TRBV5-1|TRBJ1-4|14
CASSLGPGDEKLFF
TGCGCCAGCAGCTTAGGTCCAGGGGATGAAAAACTGTTTTTT
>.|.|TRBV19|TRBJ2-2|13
CASSTSGAGELFF
TGTGCCAGTAGTACCTCAGGGGCCGGGGAGCTGTTTTTT
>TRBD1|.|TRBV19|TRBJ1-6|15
CASSAGQGRNSPLHF
TGTGCCAGTAGTGCAGGACAGGGGCGGAATTCACCCCTCCACTTT
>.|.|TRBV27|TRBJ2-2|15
CASSLTAGLSGELFF
TGTGCCAGCAGTTTAACGGCAGGACTAAGCGGGGAGCTGTTTTTT
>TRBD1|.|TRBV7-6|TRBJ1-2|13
CASSEGQGYGYTF
TGTGCCAGCAGCGAGGGACAGGGTTATGGCTACACCTTC
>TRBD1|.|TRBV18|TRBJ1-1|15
CASSQNRDRNTEAFF
TGTGCCAGCTCGCAAAACCGGGACAGGAACACTGAAGCTTTCTTT
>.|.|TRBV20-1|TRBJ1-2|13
CSASLDRSFGYTF
TGCAGTGCTAGTCTCGACAGATCGTTTGGCTACACCTTC
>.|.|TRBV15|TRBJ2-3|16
CATSRDTPRGTDTQYF
TGTGCCACCAGCAGAGATACGCCTCGGGGCACAGATACGCAGTATTTT
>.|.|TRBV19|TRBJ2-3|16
CASSLRTDPSTDTQYF
TGTGCCAGTAGTCTCAGGACAGACCCAAGCACAGATACGCAGTATTTT
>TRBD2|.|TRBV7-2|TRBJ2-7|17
CASTPTSGGTNRHEQYF
TGTGCCAGCACCCCTACTAGCGGGGGGACTAATCGCCACGAGCAGTACTTC
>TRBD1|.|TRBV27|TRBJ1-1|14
CASSGDRGDTEAFF
TGTGCCAGCAGTGGGGACAGGGGGGACACTGAAGCTTTCTTT
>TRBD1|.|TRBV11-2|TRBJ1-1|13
CASSPDRAPEAFF
TGTGCCAGCAGCCCAGACAGGGCCCCTGAAGCTTTCTTT
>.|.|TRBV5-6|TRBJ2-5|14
CASSTTQGQETQYF
TGTGCCAGCAGCACAACACAGGGTCAAGAGACCCAGTACTTC
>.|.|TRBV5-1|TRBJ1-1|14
CASSLGGGGTEAFF
TGCGCCAGCAGCTTGGGGGGCGGTGGGACTGAAGCTTTCTTT
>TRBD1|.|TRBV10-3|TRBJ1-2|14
CAIRNMGQADGYTF
TGTGCCATCAGAAACATGGGACAGGCGGATGGCTACACCTTC